This T cell receptor (beta chain) stems from a study of tumor-infiltrating lymphocytes in primary liver carcinoma. About the research overall: With diameters of roughly 4.2 to 10 cm, tumors were stage T1-T3 N0M0. In every tissue type, samples returned a similar yield of roughly 3.65 to 7.13 million productive TCRbeta reads.

Study results and caveats: Researchers report that only about 7-25% of top clones turned up in all five tumor regions.

The CDR3 contains 13 residues. The germline V gene encodes CDR1 SQVTM and CDR2 ANQGSEA. V was shortened by 4 bases and J by 7 bases, with 17 bases between the two germline ends. Production of TCR beta cDNA used 400 to 600 ng total RNA together with a constant-region primer. Libraries of TCR beta came from three nested multiplex PCR rounds with slightly modified ARM-PCR. A C-beta reverse primer was combined with TRBV1-TRBV30 forward primers in the first two PCR rounds, and each round had approximately 10 cycles. In TCRdb, the multiplex PCR reads were re-called with MiXCR into one record per CDR3 protein. This table holds 110,000 or so distinct CDR3 sequences, roughly four fifths found once. Co-extracting RNA and DNA was done with about 20-34 mg of unsorted bulk tissue as input. Every tumor contributed samples taken at five separate regions. This clonotype appeared a few times. Its antigen is not identified.

The chain employs TRBV29-1 and TRBJ2-7, with a weak D call TRBD2 (7 bases). The sequenced sample was liver tumor tissue from sampling region 3. Subset denoted: tumor region T3, left-lateral pole. This receptor was taken from a man between 35 and 55 years old with primary liver carcinoma and hepatitis B virus infection. The DNA of the CDR3 is TGCAGCGTTGGGTGGCAGGGGAGGGGGGAGCAGTACTTC. This gives the protein CSVGWQGRGEQYF.